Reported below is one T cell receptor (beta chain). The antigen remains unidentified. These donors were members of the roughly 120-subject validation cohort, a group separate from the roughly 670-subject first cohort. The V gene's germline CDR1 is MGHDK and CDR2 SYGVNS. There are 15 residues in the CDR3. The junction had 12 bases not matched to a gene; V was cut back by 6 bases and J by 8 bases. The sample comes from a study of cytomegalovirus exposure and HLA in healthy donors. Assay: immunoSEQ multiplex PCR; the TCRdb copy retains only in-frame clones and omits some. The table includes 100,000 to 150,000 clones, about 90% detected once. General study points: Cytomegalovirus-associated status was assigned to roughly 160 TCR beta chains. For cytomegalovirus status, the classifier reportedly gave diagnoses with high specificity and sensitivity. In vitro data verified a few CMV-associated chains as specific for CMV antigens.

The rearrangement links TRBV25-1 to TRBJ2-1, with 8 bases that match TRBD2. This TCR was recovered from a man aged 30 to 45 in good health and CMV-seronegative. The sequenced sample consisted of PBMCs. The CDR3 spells CASRRPGRDYDEQFF. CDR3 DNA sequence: TGTGCCAGCAGGCGCCCCGGGAGGGATTACGATGAGCAGTTCTTC.